Listed below are T cell receptor beta chains from one sample, sequenced in a study of cytomegalovirus exposure and HLA in healthy donors. Sequencing used immunoSEQ multiplex PCR; TCRdb keeps in-frame clones, though not all of them. The listing records approximately 150,000 clones. What was sequenced was PBMCs. Receptors originate from a woman younger than 30 in good health and CMV-seronegative. The CDR3 runs from the conserved cysteine through the conserved F or W. The order of the fields is D gene, V gene, J gene, CDR3 DNA, CDR3 protein. A D gene is named only where the DNA matches it firmly.

d_gene: TRBD1; v_gene: TRBV4-2; j_gene: TRBJ1-2; CDR3nt: TGTGCCAGCAGCCAGTTGGGACAGGGGGATTATGGCTACACCTTC; CDR3aa: CASSQLGQGDYGYTF
d_gene: .; v_gene: TRBV6-4; j_gene: TRBJ2-3; CDR3nt: TGTGCCAGCAGTGACGGTGACTCTAGCACAGATACGCAGTATTTT; CDR3aa: CASSDGDSSTDTQYF
d_gene: .; v_gene: TRBV2; j_gene: TRBJ2-3; CDR3nt: TGTGCCAGCAGGGACCAGGACAGACGCACAGATACGCAGTATTTT; CDR3aa: CASRDQDRRTDTQYF
d_gene: .; v_gene: TRBV7-2; j_gene: TRBJ1-3; CDR3nt: TGTGCCAGCAGCTTAGAAAGCGCCTCTGGAAACACCATATATTTT; CDR3aa: CASSLESASGNTIYF
d_gene: TRBD1; v_gene: TRBV30; j_gene: TRBJ2-1; CDR3nt: TGTGCCTGGTACCGGGACAGGGGAAGCGATGAGCAGTTCTTC; CDR3aa: CAWYRDRGSDEQFF
d_gene: TRBD1; v_gene: TRBV30; j_gene: TRBJ1-1; CDR3nt: TGTGCCTGGAGTGTATATGGGACAGGGGCCTCAATGAACACTGAAGCTTTCTTT; CDR3aa: CAWSVYGTGASMNTEAFF
d_gene: .; v_gene: TRBV5-6; j_gene: TRBJ1-5; CDR3nt: TGTGCCAGCAGCTTGTTTCCTCACAGAGATAGCAATCAGCCCCAGCATTTT; CDR3aa: CASSLFPHRDSNQPQHF
d_gene: TRBD2; v_gene: TRBV11-3; j_gene: TRBJ2-1; CDR3nt: TGTGCCAGCAGCTACGAGATAGCGGGAGGACACAATGAGCAGTTCTTC; CDR3aa: CASSYEIAGGHNEQFF
d_gene: TRBD2; v_gene: TRBV6-5; j_gene: TRBJ2-7; CDR3nt: TGTGCCAGCAGTTACTCGAAATCTACTAGCGGGACCGAGCAGTACTTC; CDR3aa: CASSYSKSTSGTEQYF
d_gene: .; v_gene: TRBV11-3; j_gene: TRBJ1-5; CDR3nt: TGTGCCAGCAGCTTAGCCCCCGCCGGGGAAGAGGATCAGCCCCAGCATTTT; CDR3aa: CASSLAPAGEEDQPQHF
d_gene: TRBD2; v_gene: TRBV7-9; j_gene: TRBJ2-3; CDR3nt: TGTGCCAGCAGCCTACGCGGGGGGCAAGGCTCAGATACGCAGTATTTT; CDR3aa: CASSLRGGQGSDTQYF
d_gene: TRBD2; v_gene: TRBV5-1; j_gene: TRBJ2-1; CDR3nt: TGCGCCAGCAGCTTGACTAGCGGGACAATCTCCTACAATGAGCAGTTCTTC; CDR3aa: CASSLTSGTISYNEQFF
d_gene: .; v_gene: TRBV9; j_gene: TRBJ1-6; CDR3nt: TGTGCCAGCAGCGTAGGGGCGGCCACCGGGGGGTCACCCCTCCACTTT; CDR3aa: CASSVGAATGGSPLHF
d_gene: .; v_gene: TRBV13; j_gene: TRBJ1-6; CDR3nt: TGTGCCAGCAGCTCGGCCCGGGGGAGGGTGAAGGCCAATTCACCCCTCCACTTT; CDR3aa: CASSSARGRVKANSPLHF
d_gene: .; v_gene: TRBV5-1; j_gene: TRBJ1-1; CDR3nt: TGCGCCAGCAGCTCCGATTCAAGGGGCGGGGGCACTGAAGCTTTCTTT; CDR3aa: CASSSDSRGGGTEAFF
d_gene: .; v_gene: TRBV4-1; j_gene: TRBJ2-1; CDR3nt: TGCGCCAGCAGCCAAGGTGGAGTAAGCAATGAGCAGTTCTTC; CDR3aa: CASSQGGVSNEQFF
d_gene: TRBD2; v_gene: TRBV9; j_gene: TRBJ2-1; CDR3nt: TGTGCCAGCAGCGTAGCGGGAACTAGCGGATACAATGAGCAGTTCTTC; CDR3aa: CASSVAGTSGYNEQFF
d_gene: TRBD2; v_gene: TRBV6-5; j_gene: TRBJ2-3; CDR3nt: TGTGCCAGCAGTCGGACTAGCGGGACCGATACGCAGTATTTT; CDR3aa: CASSRTSGTDTQYF
d_gene: TRBD1; v_gene: TRBV5-1; j_gene: TRBJ1-5; CDR3nt: TGCGCCAGCAGCTTAACAGGGGATACTAGCAATCAGCCCCAGCATTTT; CDR3aa: CASSLTGDTSNQPQHF